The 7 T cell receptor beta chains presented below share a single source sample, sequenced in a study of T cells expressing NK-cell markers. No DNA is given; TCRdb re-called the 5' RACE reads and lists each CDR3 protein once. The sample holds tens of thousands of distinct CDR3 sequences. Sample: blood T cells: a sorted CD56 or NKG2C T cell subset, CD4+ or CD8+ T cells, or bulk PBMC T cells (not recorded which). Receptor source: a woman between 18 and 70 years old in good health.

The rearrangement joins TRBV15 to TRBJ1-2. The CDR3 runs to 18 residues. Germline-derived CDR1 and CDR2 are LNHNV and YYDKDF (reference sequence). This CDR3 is CATSRERGREASSYGYTF.

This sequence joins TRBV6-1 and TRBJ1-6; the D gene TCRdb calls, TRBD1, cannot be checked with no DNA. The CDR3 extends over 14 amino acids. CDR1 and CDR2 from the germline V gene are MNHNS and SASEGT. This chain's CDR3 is CASTRAEFNSPLHF.

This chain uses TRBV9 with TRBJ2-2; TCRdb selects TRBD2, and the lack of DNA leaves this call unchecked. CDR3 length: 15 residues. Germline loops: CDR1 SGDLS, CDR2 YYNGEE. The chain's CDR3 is CASSELAGGFGELFF.

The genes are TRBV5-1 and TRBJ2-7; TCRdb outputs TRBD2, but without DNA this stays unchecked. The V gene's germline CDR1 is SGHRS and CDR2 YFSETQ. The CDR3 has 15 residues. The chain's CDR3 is CASSKGTSGTYEQYF. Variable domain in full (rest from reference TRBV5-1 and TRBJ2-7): KAGVTQTPRYLIKTRGQQVTLSCSPISGHRSVSWYQQTPGQGLQFLFEYFSETQRNKGNFPGRFSGRQFSNSRSEMNVSTLELGDSALYLCASSKGTSGTYEQYFGPGTRLTVT.

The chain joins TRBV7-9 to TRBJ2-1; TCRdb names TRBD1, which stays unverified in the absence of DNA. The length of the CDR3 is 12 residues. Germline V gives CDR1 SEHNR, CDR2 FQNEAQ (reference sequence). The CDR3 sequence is CASRQGLNEQFF.

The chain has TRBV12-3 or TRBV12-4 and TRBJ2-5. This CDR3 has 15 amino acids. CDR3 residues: CASSLASWEEETQYF.

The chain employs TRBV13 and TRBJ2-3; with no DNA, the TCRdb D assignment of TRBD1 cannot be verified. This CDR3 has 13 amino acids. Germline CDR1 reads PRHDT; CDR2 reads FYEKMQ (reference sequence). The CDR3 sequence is CASSLRGLDTQYF. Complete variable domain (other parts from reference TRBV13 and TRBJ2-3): AAGVIQSPRHLIKEKRETATLKCYPIPRHDTVYWYQQGPGQDPQFLISFYEKMQSDKGSIPDRFSAQQFSDYHSELNMSSLELGDSALYFCASSLRGLDTQYFGPGTRLTVL.